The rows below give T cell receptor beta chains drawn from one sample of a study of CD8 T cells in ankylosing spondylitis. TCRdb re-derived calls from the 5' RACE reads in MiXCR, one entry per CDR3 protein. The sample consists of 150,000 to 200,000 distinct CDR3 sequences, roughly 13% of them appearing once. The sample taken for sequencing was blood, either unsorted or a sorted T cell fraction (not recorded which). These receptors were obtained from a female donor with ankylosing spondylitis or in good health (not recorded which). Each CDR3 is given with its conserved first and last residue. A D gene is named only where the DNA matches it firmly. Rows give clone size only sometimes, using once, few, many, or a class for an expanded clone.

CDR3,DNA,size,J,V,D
CASSLGLAGASEQYF,TGTGCCAGCAGCCTCGGACTAGCGGGAGCATCAGAGCAGTACTTC,many,TRBJ2-7,TRBV12-3/TRBV12-4,TRBD2
CASSPGDFDEQFF,TGTGCCAGCAGTCCAGGAGACTTCGATGAGCAGTTCTTC,many,TRBJ2-1,TRBV27,-
CASSSRDLYQPQHF,TGTGCCAGCAGTTCCCGGGACCTTTATCAGCCCCAGCATTTT,many,TRBJ1-5,TRBV12-3/TRBV12-4,-
CSALTETQYF,TGCAGCGCCTTAACAGAGACCCAGTACTTC,-,TRBJ2-5,TRBV29-1,-
CASSLAPAGIGNEQFF,TGTGCCAGCAGCTTAGCGCCCGCGGGAATTGGGAATGAGCAGTTCTTC,many,TRBJ2-1,TRBV7-2,-
CATSDPGTGVYGYTF,TGTGCCACCAGTGATCCGGGGACAGGAGTTTATGGCTACACCTTC,many,TRBJ1-2,TRBV24-1,TRBD1
CASSLVGPNTEAFF,TGCGCCAGCAGCTTGGTAGGGCCGAACACTGAAGCTTTCTTT,many,TRBJ1-1,TRBV5-1,-
CASSSKVGGYNEQFF,TGTGCCAGCAGCTCTAAAGTGGGGGGGTACAATGAGCAGTTCTTC,many,TRBJ2-1,TRBV7-2,TRBD2
CSESGSSYNEQFF,TGCAGCGAATCAGGGAGCTCCTACAATGAGCAGTTCTTC,-,TRBJ2-1,TRBV29-1,-
CASSLGQVSYNEQFF,TGTGCCAGCAGTCTGGGACAGGTCTCCTACAATGAGCAGTTCTTC,many,TRBJ2-1,TRBV28,TRBD1
CASSPGGVDTEAFF,TGTGCCAGCAGCCCGGGAGGGGTGGACACTGAAGCTTTCTTT,many,TRBJ1-1,TRBV7-2,-
CASSLSHGGGYEQYF,TGTGCCAGCAGTCTATCCCATGGGGGGGGCTACGAGCAGTACTTC,few,TRBJ2-7,TRBV27,TRBD2
CASSPWLAATDTQYF,TGTGCCAGCAGCCCCTGGCTAGCGGCCACAGATACGCAGTATTTT,few,TRBJ2-3,TRBV7-9,TRBD2
CASGFRFGRTDTQYF,TGCGCCAGCGGGTTTAGGTTTGGCCGCACAGATACGCAGTATTTT,-,TRBJ2-3,TRBV5-1,-
CATSERNPVYNEQFF,TGTGCCACCAGTGAGAGGAATCCCGTCTACAATGAGCAGTTCTTC,many,TRBJ2-1,TRBV24-1,-
CATSDRRGITYEQYF,TGTGCCACCAGTGATCGGCGTGGAATCACCTACGAGCAGTACTTC,few,TRBJ2-7,TRBV24-1,-
CASSWGLAGGYEQYF,TGTGCCAGCAGTTGGGGACTAGCGGGAGGGTACGAGCAGTACTTC,-,TRBJ2-7,TRBV12-3/TRBV12-4,TRBD2
CASSPTPRQVPTHNEQFF,TGCGCCAGCAGTCCCACTCCCCGACAGGTCCCTACCCACAATGAGCAGTTCTTC,-,TRBJ2-1,TRBV5-1,-
CSASLDPGLEAFF,TGCAGTGCTAGCCTAGATCCGGGATTGGAAGCTTTCTTT,-,TRBJ1-1,TRBV20-1,-
CASSQEGADQPQHF,TGCGCCAGCAGCCAAGAAGGGGCTGATCAGCCCCAGCATTTT,many,TRBJ1-5,TRBV4-3,-
CASQGTGANVLTF,TGCGCCAGCCAAGGGACCGGGGCCAACGTCCTGACTTTC,-,TRBJ2-6,TRBV5-1,-
CASSSWRGLAGVRSSYNEQFF,TGTGCCAGCAGCTCCTGGAGGGGACTAGCGGGAGTTAGAAGCTCCTACAATGAGCAGTTCTTC,many,TRBJ2-1,TRBV11-3,TRBD2
CASSSGPFYEQYF,TGTGCCAGCAGCTCGGGACCGTTCTACGAGCAGTACTTC,many,TRBJ2-7,TRBV7-3,-
CASSLEGAERETQYF,TGCGCCAGCAGCTTAGAAGGGGCAGAAAGGGAGACCCAGTACTTC,few,TRBJ2-5,TRBV5-1,-
CASSPVVRETQYF,TGTGCCAGTAGTCCCGTGGTCAGAGAGACCCAGTACTTC,many,TRBJ2-5,TRBV19,-
CSAATIGTGGNSPLHF,TGCAGTGCAGCGACTATCGGGACAGGGGGGAATTCACCCCTCCACTTT,many,TRBJ1-6,TRBV20-1,TRBD1
CATSPGFGVSGNTIYF,TGTGCCACCAGTCCAGGTTTTGGCGTCTCTGGAAACACCATATATTTT,few,TRBJ1-3,TRBV15,-